This TCR beta chain derives from a study of OX40 agonist ivuxolimab in advanced cancers. About the research overall: Intravenous ivuxolimab at 0.01 to 10 mg/kg was given to patients every 2 weeks. Study-wide points: Near-lowest levels of clonal expansion characterized partial responders at 0.1-3.0 mg/kg. The study observed clonal expansion of CD4+ and CD8+ blood T cells by week 6 at 0.1 to 3.0 mg/kg.

Sequencing was performed with immunoSEQ multiplex PCR; in TCRdb, only in-frame clones are kept and a portion is missing. The table includes tens of thousands of clones, 80% to 95% detected once. Baseline was the first blood sampling point, followed by cycle 4 day 1 and cycle 7 day 1. Turning to this clone: Its antigen is not known.

The V and J ends lost 1 base and 5 bases respectively, with 17 bases between them. From germline, CDR1 is SGHTA and CDR2 FQGNSA. The CDR3 is made up of 16 amino acids. This sequence originates from an adult with an advanced solid tumor such as melanoma, head and neck, liver or kidney cancer. V and J are TRBV7-2 and TRBJ1-2; D may be TRBD1 (5 bases). Source: CD4+ or CD8+ T cells sorted from blood, taken in a trial of the OX40 agonist ivuxolimab. The chain's CDR3 is CASSLGQGWKGYGYTF. CDR3 nucleotides: TGTGCCAGCAGCTTAGGGCAGGGCTGGAAGGGTTATGGCTACACCTTC.